The rows below give T cell receptor beta chains drawn from one sample of a study of shared T cell receptors in the human thymus. Generated by immunoSEQ multiplex PCR, the TCRdb table keeps only in-frame clones and is missing some. The sample has about 660,000 clones; approximately 90% are singletons. These data were also filed under a second study, of human thymus T cells.

The sequenced sample consisted of thymocytes. Receptors were obtained from a boy younger than two with a congenital heart defect. The CDR3 runs from the conserved cysteine through the conserved F or W. The D gene is left open where the match is weak. Where a row states a size, it is once, few, many or the class of an expanded clone; other rows omit it.

J: TRBJ1-1
D: .
V: TRBV7-6
size: .
CDR3: CASSALRGNTEAFF
DNA: TGTGCCAGCAGCGCTCTCAGGGGGAACACTGAAGCTTTCTTT

J: TRBJ2-1
D: TRBD2
V: TRBV14
size: .
CDR3: CASSHVPGLAGAGEQFF
DNA: TGTGCCAGCAGCCATGTTCCGGGACTAGCGGGAGCCGGGGAGCAGTTCTTC

J: TRBJ1-3
D: .
V: TRBV30
size: .
CDR3: CAWRLGARNTIYF
DNA: TGTGCCTGGAGGCTGGGCGCTCGAAACACCATATATTTT

J: TRBJ2-3
D: .
V: TRBV4-1
size: .
CDR3: CASSQELGGDTDTQYF
DNA: TGCGCCAGCAGCCAAGAATTGGGCGGGGACACAGATACGCAGTATTTT

J: TRBJ2-7
D: .
V: TRBV7-9
size: .
CDR3: CASSLVSGEGYEQYF
DNA: TGTGCCAGCAGCTTAGTTTCGGGAGAGGGCTACGAGCAGTACTTC

J: TRBJ2-7
D: TRBD2
V: TRBV30
size: .
CDR3: CAWSVTLTSVHYEQYF
DNA: TGTGCCTGGAGTGTAACCCTGACTAGCGTTCACTACGAGCAGTACTTC

J: TRBJ2-1
D: TRBD2
V: TRBV13
size: .
CDR3: CASSSVGEGPDEQFF
DNA: TGTGCCAGCAGCAGCGTTGGGGAGGGCCCCGATGAGCAGTTCTTC

J: TRBJ2-1
D: TRBD2
V: TRBV5-6
size: .
CDR3: CASSPPGLAGQGSYNEQFF
DNA: TGTGCCAGCAGCCCTCCGGGACTAGCGGGACAGGGCTCCTACAATGAGCAGTTCTTC

J: TRBJ1-5
D: .
V: TRBV28
size: .
CDR3: CASAGEGNQPQHF
DNA: TGTGCCTCCGCCGGAGAGGGCAATCAGCCCCAGCATTTT

J: TRBJ2-1
D: TRBD2
V: TRBV27
size: .
CDR3: CASRRRRERGLDNEQFF
DNA: TGTGCCAGCAGAAGGAGGCGGGAGCGGGGCCTGGACAATGAGCAGTTCTTC

J: TRBJ2-7
D: .
V: TRBV5-1
size: .
CDR3: CASSEVQARGGYEQYF
DNA: TGCGCCAGCAGCGAGGTACAGGCAAGAGGGGGCTACGAGCAGTACTTC

J: TRBJ2-7
D: .
V: TRBV5-1
size: .
CDR3: CASSLGSGTGDEQYF
DNA: TGCGCCAGCAGCTTGGGTTCGGGTACGGGGGACGAGCAGTACTTC

J: TRBJ1-2
D: .
V: TRBV4-1
size: .
CDR3: CASSQEQGQGKPARGYTF
DNA: TGCGCCAGCAGCCAAGAGCAGGGGCAGGGTAAGCCGGCGAGGGGCTACACCTTC

J: TRBJ2-5
D: .
V: TRBV4-3
size: once
CDR3: CASSQDHVEGLGVETQYF
DNA: TGCGCCAGCAGCCAAGATCACGTGGAGGGCCTGGGGGTGGAGACCCAGTACTTC

J: TRBJ2-1
D: TRBD2
V: TRBV15
size: .
CDR3: CATRGGGSPHNEQFF
DNA: TGTGCCACCAGAGGCGGGGGATCCCCCCACAATGAGCAGTTCTTC

J: TRBJ2-3
D: .
V: TRBV5-6
size: .
CDR3: CASSLSLRRTQYF
DNA: TGTGCCAGCAGCTTGTCGTTGCGGAGGACGCAGTATTTT

J: TRBJ1-1
D: .
V: TRBV30
size: .
CDR3: CAWSVVGARGTEAFF
DNA: TGTGCCTGGAGTGTAGTAGGGGCGCGGGGCACTGAAGCTTTCTTT

J: TRBJ2-2
D: .
V: TRBV27
size: .
CDR3: CASSPSNGGRCTGELFF
DNA: TGTGCCAGCAGTCCTTCTAATGGGGGCAGGTGCACCGGGGAGCTGTTTTTT

J: TRBJ2-5
D: .
V: TRBV19
size: .
CDR3: CASRGRGTQYF
DNA: TGTGCCAGTAGGGGTCGGGGGACCCAGTACTTC

J: TRBJ1-5
D: .
V: TRBV28
size: .
CDR3: CASSPRGKGNQPQHF
DNA: TGTGCCAGCAGCCCCCGGGGTAAGGGAAATCAGCCCCAGCATTTT

J: TRBJ2-1
D: TRBD2
V: TRBV6-4
size: .
CDR3: CASSIRAGGPSYNEQFF
DNA: TGTGCCAGCAGTATCCGAGCGGGAGGGCCCTCCTACAATGAGCAGTTCTTC

J: TRBJ2-3
D: TRBD2
V: TRBV2
size: .
CDR3: CASKSPGLAGGFRSTDTQYF
DNA: TGTGCCAGCAAGAGCCCGGGTCTAGCGGGAGGGTTCCGCAGCACAGATACGCAGTATTTT

J: TRBJ2-5
D: TRBD1
V: TRBV19
size: .
CDR3: CASSGQGGETQYF
DNA: TGTGCCAGTAGTGGACAGGGCGGAGAGACCCAGTACTTC

J: TRBJ2-7
D: .
V: TRBV2
size: .
CDR3: CASSVGGLSYEQYF
DNA: TGTGCCAGCAGCGTAGGCGGGCTCTCCTACGAGCAGTACTTC

J: TRBJ2-5
D: .
V: TRBV5-6
size: .
CDR3: CASSLGQGQETQYF
DNA: TGTGCCAGCAGCCTAGGCCAGGGGCAAGAGACCCAGTACTTC

J: TRBJ1-5
D: TRBD1
V: TRBV12-5
size: .
CDR3: CASGPGQDSNQPQHF
DNA: TGTGCTAGTGGTCCTGGACAGGATAGCAATCAGCCCCAGCATTTT

J: TRBJ1-5
D: .
V: TRBV5-6
size: few
CDR3: CASSRDGNQPQHF
DNA: TGTGCCAGCAGCCGGGATGGGAACCAGCCCCAGCATTTT

J: TRBJ2-1
D: .
V: TRBV7-2
size: once
CDR3: CASSLAGLARFPYNEQFF
DNA: TGTGCCAGCAGCTTAGCGGGGCTGGCTAGATTCCCCTACAATGAGCAGTTCTTC

J: TRBJ1-5
D: TRBD1
V: TRBV10-3
size: .
CDR3: CAISESAKNRTGSIEPQHF
DNA: TGTGCCATCAGTGAGTCAGCTAAAAACCGGACAGGGAGCATTGAACCCCAGCATTTT

J: TRBJ2-1
D: .
V: TRBV7-2
size: .
CDR3: CASSLARLGHNEQFF
DNA: TGTGCCAGCAGCTTAGCCCGACTAGGGCACAATGAGCAGTTCTTC